A single sample gave rise to the 18 T cell receptor beta chains below, sequenced in a study of blood T cell repertoires in COVID-19 (dated by TCRdb to 2019 to 2021). Library prep was done by the immunoSEQ multiplex PCR assay. The table was pulled from immuneACCESS by TCRdb, which kept in-frame rearrangements only. Such tables lose some clones; where checked, under half of the loss comes from unresolved V genes, and the rest has no known cause. Across this sample there are about 190,000 clones, with 86% seen only once. The ten largest clones capture over 7% of the sample. The sample taken for sequencing was PBMCs or T cells enriched from blood (not recorded which). These receptors came from a woman aged 25 to 45 who had recovered from COVID-19.

This chain links TRBV25-1 with TRBJ2-7; 10 positions match TRBD1. Germline lookup yields CDR1 MGHDK and CDR2 SYGVNS. The CDR3 has 15 residues. V trimming: 1 base; J trimming: 6 bases; junction bases outside the gene matches: 6. The CDR3 region is CASSESRTGGGEQYF. The CDR3 nucleotides read TGTGCCAGCAGTGAATCTAGGACAGGGGGTGGCGAGCAGTACTTC.

The chain couples TRBV6-2 or TRBV6-3 to TRBJ2-1; 7 bases are shared with TRBD2. This CDR3 spans 13 amino acids. Per the germline V gene, CDR1 is MNHEY and CDR2 is SVGEGT. V was clipped by 3 bases and J by 5 bases; unmatched bases: 1. This CDR3 is CASSYAGDNEQFF. For the CDR3, the DNA is TGTGCCAGCAGTTATGCGGGAGACAATGAGCAGTTCTTC.

This sequence joins TRBV5-1 and TRBJ1-1, with D possibly matching TRBD1 (6 bases). Germline V gene lookup returns CDR1 SGHRS and CDR2 YFSETQ. The CDR3 length is 20 residues. Between the trimmed V and J ends, which lost 4 bases and 1 base, there was a span of 29 bases. This CDR3 reads CASSNWGLQTGLGRNTEAFF. CDR3 DNA: TGCGCCAGCAGCAATTGGGGGCTGCAAACAGGGTTGGGTAGGAACACTGAAGCTTTCTTT.

The sample holds a few counts of this clone. This rearrangement joins TRBV7-9 to TRBJ1-2; tentative D call: TRBD1 (5 bases). The V gene lost 1 base and the J gene lost 2 bases, with 8 bases spanning the gap. In germline, CDR1 is SEHNR, CDR2 FQNEAQ (reference sequence). CDR3 size: 14 residues. CDR3 protein: CASSLGGANYGYTF. CDR3 nucleotide sequence: TGTGCCAGCAGCTTAGGGGGCGCAAACTATGGCTACACCTTC.

V is TRBV6-2 or TRBV6-3 and J is TRBJ2-7, with 11 positions matching TRBD2. The CDR3 has 15 amino acids. Germline CDR1 MNHEY, CDR2 SVGEGT. V was pared by 5 bases and J by 2 bases, with 5 bases of the junction left unmatched. In nucleotides, the CDR3 is TGTGCCAGCAGTCTAGCGGGAGGCGGAACCTACGAGCAGTACTTC. This codes for CASSLAGGGTYEQYF.

The chain uses TRBV27 and TRBJ2-5; TRBD2 agrees at 13 bases. There are 15 residues in the CDR3. CDR1 MNHEY and CDR2 SMNVEV come from the germline V gene (reference sequence). Unmatched junction bases numbered 7, after V lost 7 bases and J lost 5 bases. The CDR3 protein is CASTKLAGGPETQYF. The DNA of the CDR3 is TGTGCCAGCACCAAACTAGCGGGAGGGCCCGAGACCCAGTACTTC.

The rearrangement uses TRBV10-3 and TRBJ2-7; TRBD1 aligns across 7 bases. CDR1 is ENHRY and CDR2 is SYGVKD in the germline V gene. The CDR3 spans 13 residues. The V gene end was trimmed by 2 bases and the J gene end by 5 bases; junction bases not matched to a gene: 3. CDR3 in amino acids: CAISETGDDEQYF. CDR3 nucleotide sequence: TGTGCCATCAGTGAGACAGGGGATGACGAGCAGTACTTC.

This chain links TRBV19 with TRBJ1-5, with unresolved D. Germline assignment: CDR1 LNHDA and CDR2 SQIVND (reference sequence). Trimming pared 3 bases from V and 0 bases from J, leaving 15 bases between. This CDR3 contains 17 residues. CDR3 sequence (DNA): TGTGCCAGTAGTATGGAGGAGGCAGAATATAGCAATCAGCCCCAGCATTTT. As protein: CASSMEEAEYSNQPQHF.

This chain links TRBV29-1 with TRBJ2-3; 9 bases map to TRBD2. CDR1 is SQVTM and CDR2 is ANQGSEA in the germline V gene. The CDR3 runs to 13 residues. The V gene end was trimmed by 8 bases and the J gene end by 4 bases; junction bases not matched to a gene: 7. The CDR3 reads CSSIAGDPDTQYF. The CDR3 nucleotides are TGCAGCTCTATAGCGGGAGATCCAGATACGCAGTATTTT.

This clone was found a few times. The chain combines TRBV9 with TRBJ2-1; D possibly corresponds to TRBD2 (6 bases). Germline CDR1 SGDLS, CDR2 YYNGEE. Trimming took 2 bases from V and 1 from J, leaving 13 bases between them. CDR3 length equals 16 residues. The chain's CDR3 is CASSVWTGVSYNEQFF. CDR3 nucleotides: TGTGCCAGCAGCGTTTGGACGGGAGTGTCCTACAATGAGCAGTTCTTC. Using reference TRBV9 and TRBJ2-1 for the parts outside the CDR3, the full variable domain is DSGVTQTPKHLITATGQRVTLRCSPRSGDLSVYWYQQSLDQGLQFLIQYYNGEERAKGNILERFSAQQFPDLHSELNLSSLELGDSALYFCASSVWTGVSYNEQFFGPGTRLTVL.

The J gene is TRBJ2-2, the V gene TRBV27; TRBD2 aligns across 8 bases. The CDR3 is 17 amino acids. V was clipped by 2 bases and J by 6 bases; unmatched bases: 11. CDR1 MNHEY and CDR2 SMNVEV come from the germline V gene (reference sequence). Here the CDR3 reads CASSLIGLAPRSGELFF. The CDR3 bases are TGTGCCAGCAGTTTAATTGGACTAGCCCCCCGGTCCGGGGAGCTGTTTTTT.

This clone was seen only once. This chain links TRBV5-6 with TRBJ2-5; D is perhaps TRBD1 (5 bases). V lost 4 bases and J lost 2, with 12 bases in between. In germline, CDR1 is SGHDT, CDR2 YYEEEE. This CDR3 is built from 14 residues. CDR3 nucleotides: TGTGCCAGCAGCATCCGACAGAATCAAGAGACCCAGTACTTC. The encoded protein is CASSIRQNQETQYF.

The chain has TRBV30 and TRBJ1-3; 10 bases match TRBD1. Looked up from germline, CDR1 is GTSNPN and CDR2 is SVGIG (reference sequence). Trimming took 5 bases from V and 4 from J; bases not matched to a gene: 5. The CDR3 contains 14 residues. The CDR3 DNA reads TGTGCCTGGCATGACAGGGGGCAAGGAAACACCATATATTTT. It translates to CAWHDRGQGNTIYF.

This chain uses TRBV18 with TRBJ1-5; no reliable D call. The CDR3 is 13 residues long. V was trimmed by 3 bases and J by 4 bases, leaving 7 bases between them. The germline V gene encodes CDR1 KGHSH and CDR2 LQKENI. The CDR3 DNA reads TGTGCCAGCTCACCTTCAGGAAATCAGCCCCAGCATTTT. Amino acid sequence: CASSPSGNQPQHF.

The rearrangement joins TRBV11-1 to TRBJ2-7, with 7 positions matching TRBD1. The germline CDR1 and CDR2 sequences are SGHAT and FQDESV (reference sequence). The CDR3 extends over 14 amino acids. With V trimmed by 5 bases and J by 0 bases, 4 bases remained unmatched. The DNA of the CDR3 is TGTGCCAGCAGCCACAGGGGTAGCTCCTACGAGCAGTACTTC. Translating it yields CASSHRGSSYEQYF.

V is TRBV7-3 and J is TRBJ2-3; 8 bases fit TRBD2. This CDR3 contains 16 residues. Germline V gene sequence: CDR1 SGHTA, CDR2 FQGTGA. V gave up 5 bases and J gave up 0 bases; unmatched junction bases: 7. CDR3 bases: TGTGCCAGCAGCCACACGGCGGGAGGAAGCACAGATACGCAGTATTTT. Its protein product is CASSHTAGGSTDTQYF. The whole variable domain, remainder taken from reference TRBV7-3 and TRBJ2-3, is GAGVSQTPSNKVTEKGKYVELRCDPISGHTALYWYRQSLGQGPEFLIYFQGTGAADDSGLPNDRFFAVRPEGSVSTLKIQRTERGDSAVYLCASSHTAGGSTDTQYFGPGTRLTVL.

As DNA, the CDR3 is TGCGCCAGCAGCTTGGGCCAGTCGAATGAGCAGTTCTTC. Translated: CASSLGQSNEQFF. The chain employs TRBV5-1 and TRBJ2-1; D is ambiguous. Germline V CDR1 and CDR2: SGHRS, YFSETQ. V was clipped by 0 bases and J by 7 bases, with 8 bases between them. The CDR3 has 13 residues.

V usage is TRBV9 and J usage is TRBJ2-7; 9 positions agree with TRBD1. Per the germline V gene, CDR1 is SGDLS and CDR2 is YYNGEE. The V segment lost 3 bases and the J segment 6 bases; nucleotides outside the gene matches: 10. This CDR3 has 15 residues. The CDR3 bases are TGTGCCAGCAGCGAGGGACAGGGTTCGGGGGGCGAGCAGTACTTC. Residues: CASSEGQGSGGEQYF.